This entry concerns a single TCR beta chain. The antigen remains unidentified. Some clones are missing from TCRdb's copy, which holds only in-frame ones; the method was immunoSEQ multiplex PCR. In the table there are 82,000 or so clones, 70% to 90% of which are singletons. Noted time point: week 23, last vaccination. The study gave 300 ug of mutant IDH1 20-mer peptide per vaccine dose, with topical imiquimod. These data are taken from a study of a mutant IDH1 vaccine in newly diagnosed glioma. Looking at the study overall: Each patient was administered eight vaccinations, scheduled in weeks 1, 3, 5, 7, 11, 15, 19 and 23. Earlier treatment was radiotherapy, temozolomide, or both, with most getting both.

CDR3 length equals 14 residues. V was pared by 9 bases and J by 0 bases, with 15 bases between. Germline values: CDR1 SNHLY, CDR2 FYNNEI. The sequence derives from a young man with glioma. Some clones in this sample may be carry-over from other donors' samples. This rearrangement joins TRBV2 to TRBJ2-7, with D possibly called TRBD1 or TRBD2 (6 bases each). Sequencing used PBMCs, obtained from a glioma patient whose treatment included an IDH1 peptide vaccine. CDR3 bases: TGTGCCAGTCAAGCCGGGGGCCACTCCTACGAGCAGTACTTC. This encodes CASQAGGHSYEQYF.